This TCR beta chain was recorded in a study of blood T cell repertoires in COVID-19. Study-wide context: COVID-19 samples from acute and convalescent phases originated in the United States, Italy and Spain. In each case, the material was cDNA or gDNA derived from T cells, B-cell-depleted T cells, or PBMCs.

Sequencing used immunoSEQ multiplex PCR; TCRdb keeps in-frame clones, though not all of them. Of about 150,000 clones detected, over 80% appear once; the ten largest clones hold 6.2%. Participant-reported clinical history was the basis for cohort assignment. There are 13 residues in the CDR3. The germline CDR1 and CDR2 sequences are SGDLS and YYNGEE. V was clipped by 1 base and J by 6 bases, with 11 bases between them. The receptor was isolated from a middle-aged woman who had recovered from COVID-19. The sample was PBMCs or T cells enriched from blood (not recorded which). This sequence joins TRBV9 and TRBJ2-7; D might be TRBD2 (6 bases). CDR3: CASSVTSFGEQYF. CDR3 DNA sequence: TGTGCCAGCAGCGTAACTAGCTTCGGCGAGCAGTACTTC.